This TCR beta chain was documented in a study of blood T cell repertoires in COVID-19. The overall study: COVID-19 samples, acute and convalescent, were from the United States, Italy and Spain.

The germline V gene has CDR1 LGHDT and CDR2 YNNKEL (reference sequence). CDR3 size: 15 residues. Trimming stripped 2 bases from V and 0 bases from J, with 10 bases between. Produced via immunoSEQ multiplex PCR; TCRdb's table is partial and in-frame only. The sample has approximately 220,000 clones; around 88% are singletons. The source is a woman aged 45-59 years with acute or convalescent COVID-19. This chain links TRBV3-1 (or the pseudogene TRBV3-2) with TRBJ1-1; D is unclear. The specimen sequenced was peripheral blood. In DNA, the CDR3 is TGTGCCAGCAGCCAATTTACAGCAATGAACACTGAAGCTTTCTTT. This gives the protein CASSQFTAMNTEAFF.